These T cell receptor beta chains were read from a single sample in a study of spatial heterogeneity in lung cancer. MiXCR, run by TCRdb on the 5' RACE reads, gives a single entry per CDR3 protein. The sample lists around 10,000 distinct CDR3 sequences, roughly 4.2% seen once, with about 7.6% in the top ten. Sample: normal lung tissue next to the tumor, taken at surgery. These receptors originate from a male donor with early-stage non-small cell lung cancer. The CDR3 runs from the conserved cysteine through the conserved F or W. The D gene is left open where the match is weak. Size is omitted from some rows. Given values are once, few, many or a class for expanded clones.

D gene,J gene,V gene,clone size,CDR3 protein,CDR3 DNA
TRBD1,TRBJ1-6,TRBV20-1,medium-sized,CSARDLVTGDNSPLHF,TGCAGTGCTAGAGATCTTGTGACAGGGGATAATTCACCCCTCCACTTT
.,TRBJ1-5,TRBV12-3/TRBV12-4,many,CASSFQSVLQPQHF,TGTGCCAGCAGTTTTCAATCGGTTCTTCAGCCCCAGCATTTT
.,TRBJ1-2,TRBV20-1,many,CSARAVGLGGYTF,TGCAGTGCTAGAGCTGTGGGTCTAGGTGGCTACACCTTC
.,TRBJ2-2,TRBV2,many,CASSIRRGNTGELFF,TGTGCCAGCTCAATCAGAAGGGGGAACACCGGGGAGCTGTTTTTT
TRBD2,TRBJ2-1,TRBV11-2,many,CASSVGLAGVEQFF,TGTGCCAGCAGCGTGGGACTAGCGGGAGTCGAGCAGTTCTTC
.,TRBJ1-1,TRBV20-1,many,CSARGALEDTEAFF,TGCAGTGCAAGAGGAGCTCTCGAGGACACTGAAGCTTTCTTT
.,TRBJ1-1,TRBV7-9,large,CASRLPENTEAFF,TGTGCCAGCAGGTTACCCGAGAACACTGAAGCTTTCTTT
.,TRBJ2-1,TRBV5-1,many,CASSTRFRNEQFF,TGCGCCAGCAGCACCCGTTTTAGGAATGAGCAGTTCTTC
.,TRBJ1-5,TRBV20-1,many,CSARGQGDSSNQPQHF,TGCAGTGCTAGAGGTCAGGGAGATTCCAGCAATCAGCCCCAGCATTTT
TRBD1,TRBJ1-1,TRBV3-1,.,CASSQQDRAVNTEAFF,TGTGCCAGCAGCCAACAGGACAGGGCGGTGAACACTGAAGCTTTCTTT
.,TRBJ1-2,TRBV5-1,medium-sized,CASSPGEANYGYTF,TGCGCCAGCAGCCCAGGGGAAGCTAACTATGGCTACACCTTC
TRBD2,TRBJ2-3,TRBV4-2,.,CASSQDPASGRDTQYF,TGTGCCAGCAGCCAAGATCCGGCTAGCGGGAGAGATACGCAGTATTTT
TRBD2,TRBJ2-1,TRBV10-3,few,CAIRPAPGLADSYNEQFF,TGTGCCATCAGACCTGCTCCGGGACTAGCGGACTCCTACAATGAGCAGTTCTTC
.,TRBJ2-3,TRBV6-5,many,CASSYSTWGSTDTQYF,TGTGCCAGCAGTTACTCTACGTGGGGAAGCACAGATACGCAGTATTTT
TRBD2,TRBJ2-3,TRBV7-2,.,CASSPRAGESDTQYF,TGTGCCAGCAGCCCAAGAGCGGGAGAATCAGATACGCAGTATTTT
TRBD1,TRBJ1-2,TRBV27,many,CASSLSKGGRANYGYTF,TGTGCCAGCAGTTTATCTAAAGGGGGCCGAGCTAACTATGGCTACACCTTC
.,TRBJ2-1,TRBV20-1,many,CSAMGPFSGQSISYNEQFF,TGCAGTGCAATGGGGCCCTTTAGCGGCCAGAGCATATCCTACAATGAGCAGTTCTTC
.,TRBJ2-1,TRBV11-3,medium-sized,CASSSSRVSYNEQFF,TGTGCCAGCAGCTCATCCAGGGTATCCTACAATGAGCAGTTCTTC
TRBD1,TRBJ1-6,TRBV27,many,CASRGQVNSPLHF,TGTGCCAGCAGGGGACAGGTTAATTCACCCCTCCACTTT
.,TRBJ1-2,TRBV29-1,medium-sized,CSVDATNYGYTF,TGCAGCGTTGACGCGACTAACTATGGCTACACCTTC
.,TRBJ1-1,TRBV9,many,CASSSPGQNTEAFF,TGTGCCAGCAGCTCGCCGGGACAGAACACTGAAGCTTTCTTT
.,TRBJ2-6,TRBV6-2/TRBV6-3,many,CATQGGTGLSGANVLTF,TGTGCCACCCAGGGGGGGACAGGCCTCTCTGGGGCCAACGTCCTGACTTTC
.,TRBJ2-7,TRBV7-3,.,CASSRDREGNPYEQYF,TGTGCCAGCAGTCGAGACAGGGAGGGAAACCCCTACGAGCAGTACTTC
TRBD2,TRBJ2-1,TRBV29-1,medium-sized,CSGYPSGGAGEQFF,TGCAGCGGCTATCCTAGCGGGGGGGCGGGTGAGCAGTTCTTC
.,TRBJ1-1,TRBV6-1,many,CASTEGFHTEAFF,TGTGCCAGCACAGAAGGGTTTCACACTGAAGCTTTCTTT
.,TRBJ2-1,TRBV6-2/TRBV6-3,many,CASSSHTDEQFF,TGTGCCAGCAGCTCTCATACGGATGAGCAGTTCTTC
.,TRBJ1-2,TRBV12-3/TRBV12-4,many,CASSFNSRSGYTF,TGTGCCAGCAGTTTTAATTCGCGGTCCGGCTACACCTTC
TRBD2,TRBJ2-7,TRBV2,many,CASSFGRRDEQYF,TGTGCCAGCAGTTTCGGGAGGAGGGACGAGCAGTACTTC
.,TRBJ2-7,TRBV13,many,CASSSPTGLYEQYF,TGTGCCAGCAGCTCCCCGACGGGACTCTACGAGCAGTACTTC
.,TRBJ2-5,TRBV24-1,many,CATSDYGPEETQYF,TGTGCCACCAGTGATTACGGGCCGGAAGAGACCCAGTACTTC
.,TRBJ1-2,TRBV6-6,.,CASRRAANYGYTF,TGTGCCAGCAGGAGGGCAGCCAACTATGGCTACACCTTC
TRBD1,TRBJ2-5,TRBV13,many,CASSFEQGAYGTQYF,TGTGCCAGCAGCTTTGAACAGGGGGCTTACGGGACCCAGTACTTC
.,TRBJ1-1,TRBV10-2,medium-sized,CASSEISVLGNTEAFF,TGCGCCAGCAGTGAAATTTCAGTTTTGGGGAACACTGAAGCTTTCTTT
.,TRBJ2-7,TRBV6-1,many,CASSERGSPSYEQYF,TGTGCCAGCAGTGAGCGGGGTTCCCCATCCTACGAGCAGTACTTC
TRBD1,TRBJ2-7,TRBV7-9,many,CASSSRTGYYEQYF,TGTGCCAGCAGCTCCCGGACAGGGTACTACGAGCAGTACTTC
.,TRBJ2-5,TRBV20-1,many,CSASKQQETQYF,TGCAGTGCTAGTAAACAGCAAGAGACCCAGTACTTC
TRBD1,TRBJ1-5,TRBV7-2,many,CASSFKGQGFQPQHF,TGTGCCAGCAGCTTCAAGGGACAGGGGTTTCAGCCCCAGCATTTT
.,TRBJ1-1,TRBV7-9,many,CASSTRAGMNTEAFF,TGTGCCAGCAGCACCAGGGCTGGCATGAACACTGAAGCTTTCTTT
TRBD1,TRBJ2-4,TRBV20-1,many,CSAIDREKAKNIQYF,TGCAGTGCTATCGACAGGGAGAAAGCCAAAAACATTCAGTACTTC
.,TRBJ2-3,TRBV27,many,CASSVSSMGTDTQYF,TGTGCCAGCAGTGTTAGCTCCATGGGCACAGATACGCAGTATTTT
TRBD2,TRBJ2-5,TRBV10-3,many,CAIKRTSELQETQYF,TGTGCCATCAAAAGGACTAGCGAACTCCAAGAGACCCAGTACTTC
.,TRBJ1-6,TRBV7-2,many,CASSLDRAVINSPLHF,TGTGCCAGCAGCCTAGATCGGGCAGTGATTAATTCACCCCTCCACTTT
TRBD2,TRBJ2-7,TRBV5-1,.,CASSLQGGSSYEQYF,TGCGCCAGCAGCTTGCAGGGCGGGAGCTCCTACGAGCAGTACTTC
.,TRBJ1-2,TRBV27,medium-sized,CASSPTLASGYTF,TGTGCCAGCAGTCCGACATTAGCCTCTGGCTACACCTTC
.,TRBJ2-3,TRBV20-1,many,CSARELGSGTDTQYF,TGCAGTGCTAGAGAGCTAGGGAGCGGCACAGATACGCAGTATTTT
TRBD1,TRBJ1-1,TRBV6-1,many,CASSGGARTEAFF,TGTGCCAGCTCAGGGGGCGCGAGGACTGAAGCTTTCTTT
.,TRBJ2-7,TRBV7-9,many,CASSGGAHEQYF,TGTGCCAGCAGCGGGGGAGCCCACGAGCAGTACTTC
TRBD1,TRBJ1-5,TRBV5-4,many,CASSPGQGVGNQPQHF,TGTGCCAGCAGCCCCGGACAGGGGGTCGGCAATCAGCCCCAGCATTTT
.,TRBJ2-7,TRBV2,many,CASSGEYEQYF,TGTGCCAGCAGTGGGGAGTACGAGCAGTACTTC
.,TRBJ2-1,TRBV2,many,CASSEELDEQFF,TGTGCCAGCAGTGAAGAACTTGATGAGCAGTTCTTC
.,TRBJ1-2,TRBV3-1,many,CASSRQEGLEGYTF,TGTGCCAGCAGCCGACAGGAGGGGCTAGAAGGCTACACCTTC
.,TRBJ2-2,TRBV29-1,many,CSVVQGFTGELFF,TGCAGCGTTGTACAGGGTTTTACCGGGGAGCTGTTTTTT
TRBD2,TRBJ2-5,TRBV6-2/TRBV6-3,many,CASSSLGLAGGHETQYF,TGTGCCAGCAGTTCCCTAGGACTAGCGGGGGGGCACGAGACCCAGTACTTC
.,TRBJ1-1,TRBV6-2/TRBV6-3,medium-sized,CASRTFGGGTEAFF,TGTGCCAGCAGGACATTTGGGGGTGGCACTGAAGCTTTCTTT
.,TRBJ1-2,TRBV28,many,CASSQGRYGYTF,TGTGCCAGCAGCCAGGGCCGATATGGCTACACCTTC
.,TRBJ2-7,TRBV10-3,many,CAISPTTYEQYF,TGTGCCATCAGTCCGACGACCTACGAGCAGTACTTC
.,TRBJ1-2,TRBV20-1,medium-sized,CSARERGAFYGYTF,TGCAGTGCTAGAGAGCGGGGGGCTTTCTATGGCTACACCTTC
.,TRBJ2-5,TRBV3-1,many,CASSQAGSGGTQYF,TGTGCCAGCAGCCAAGCAGGGTCCGGGGGGACCCAGTACTTC
.,TRBJ1-2,TRBV18,.,CASSPLAGENYGYTF,TGTGCCAGCTCACCACTAGCAGGAGAGAACTATGGCTACACCTTC